These 4 T cell receptor beta chains came from one sample sequenced in a study of CD8 T cells in Susac syndrome. cDNA came from roughly 0.5 to 1 ug RNA primed by random hexamers. TCRdb redid the calling of the immunoSEQ multiplex PCR reads with MiXCR, one entry per CDR3 protein. Of 50,000 to 55,000 distinct CDR3 sequences detected, more than 85% appear once; the ten largest clones hold less than 0.8%. Sequenced: CD8+ T cells from PBMCs. The source is a human donor with Susac syndrome.

The V call is TRBV9, the J call TRBJ2-3, with D perhaps TRBD2 (6 bases). V was pared by 4 bases and J by 2 bases, with 17 bases between. Germline lookup yields CDR1 SGDLS and CDR2 YYNGEE. CDR3 length: 16 residues. The DNA for the CDR3 is TGTGCCAGCAGCTCGATGACTAGAGGTCTCACAGATACGCAGTATTTT. It encodes CASSSMTRGLTDTQYF.

The chain couples TRBV20-1 to TRBJ2-5; tentatively, D is TRBD2 (6 bases). CDR1 is DFQATT and CDR2 is SNEGSKA in the germline V gene (reference sequence). V lost 4 bases and J lost 0, with 15 bases in between. The length of the CDR3 is 15 residues. CDR3 nucleotides: TGCAGTGCTATGGATCGGGGGAGCTACCAAGAGACCCAGTACTTC. Protein sequence: CSAMDRGSYQETQYF.

The chain links TRBV5-1 to TRBJ1-2; D uncertain. Germline-derived CDR1 and CDR2 are SGHRS and YFSETQ. The V gene lost 1 base and the J gene lost 6 bases, with 7 bases spanning the gap. The CDR3 spans 12 residues. CDR3 sequence (DNA): TGCGCCAGCAGCTTGTGGGATGATGGCTACACCTTC. Protein product: CASSLWDDGYTF.

V is TRBV20-1 and J is TRBJ2-7; 8 bases line up with TRBD1. CDR3 length: 14 amino acids. Germline V gene sequence: CDR1 DFQATT, CDR2 SNEGSKA (reference sequence). Germline trimming cut 5 bases from V and 0 bases from J; bases unmatched to any gene: 6. The CDR3 DNA sequence: TGCAGTGCTGGACAGGGTGGAGGCTCCTACGAGCAGTACTTC. Amino acid sequence: CSAGQGGGSYEQYF.